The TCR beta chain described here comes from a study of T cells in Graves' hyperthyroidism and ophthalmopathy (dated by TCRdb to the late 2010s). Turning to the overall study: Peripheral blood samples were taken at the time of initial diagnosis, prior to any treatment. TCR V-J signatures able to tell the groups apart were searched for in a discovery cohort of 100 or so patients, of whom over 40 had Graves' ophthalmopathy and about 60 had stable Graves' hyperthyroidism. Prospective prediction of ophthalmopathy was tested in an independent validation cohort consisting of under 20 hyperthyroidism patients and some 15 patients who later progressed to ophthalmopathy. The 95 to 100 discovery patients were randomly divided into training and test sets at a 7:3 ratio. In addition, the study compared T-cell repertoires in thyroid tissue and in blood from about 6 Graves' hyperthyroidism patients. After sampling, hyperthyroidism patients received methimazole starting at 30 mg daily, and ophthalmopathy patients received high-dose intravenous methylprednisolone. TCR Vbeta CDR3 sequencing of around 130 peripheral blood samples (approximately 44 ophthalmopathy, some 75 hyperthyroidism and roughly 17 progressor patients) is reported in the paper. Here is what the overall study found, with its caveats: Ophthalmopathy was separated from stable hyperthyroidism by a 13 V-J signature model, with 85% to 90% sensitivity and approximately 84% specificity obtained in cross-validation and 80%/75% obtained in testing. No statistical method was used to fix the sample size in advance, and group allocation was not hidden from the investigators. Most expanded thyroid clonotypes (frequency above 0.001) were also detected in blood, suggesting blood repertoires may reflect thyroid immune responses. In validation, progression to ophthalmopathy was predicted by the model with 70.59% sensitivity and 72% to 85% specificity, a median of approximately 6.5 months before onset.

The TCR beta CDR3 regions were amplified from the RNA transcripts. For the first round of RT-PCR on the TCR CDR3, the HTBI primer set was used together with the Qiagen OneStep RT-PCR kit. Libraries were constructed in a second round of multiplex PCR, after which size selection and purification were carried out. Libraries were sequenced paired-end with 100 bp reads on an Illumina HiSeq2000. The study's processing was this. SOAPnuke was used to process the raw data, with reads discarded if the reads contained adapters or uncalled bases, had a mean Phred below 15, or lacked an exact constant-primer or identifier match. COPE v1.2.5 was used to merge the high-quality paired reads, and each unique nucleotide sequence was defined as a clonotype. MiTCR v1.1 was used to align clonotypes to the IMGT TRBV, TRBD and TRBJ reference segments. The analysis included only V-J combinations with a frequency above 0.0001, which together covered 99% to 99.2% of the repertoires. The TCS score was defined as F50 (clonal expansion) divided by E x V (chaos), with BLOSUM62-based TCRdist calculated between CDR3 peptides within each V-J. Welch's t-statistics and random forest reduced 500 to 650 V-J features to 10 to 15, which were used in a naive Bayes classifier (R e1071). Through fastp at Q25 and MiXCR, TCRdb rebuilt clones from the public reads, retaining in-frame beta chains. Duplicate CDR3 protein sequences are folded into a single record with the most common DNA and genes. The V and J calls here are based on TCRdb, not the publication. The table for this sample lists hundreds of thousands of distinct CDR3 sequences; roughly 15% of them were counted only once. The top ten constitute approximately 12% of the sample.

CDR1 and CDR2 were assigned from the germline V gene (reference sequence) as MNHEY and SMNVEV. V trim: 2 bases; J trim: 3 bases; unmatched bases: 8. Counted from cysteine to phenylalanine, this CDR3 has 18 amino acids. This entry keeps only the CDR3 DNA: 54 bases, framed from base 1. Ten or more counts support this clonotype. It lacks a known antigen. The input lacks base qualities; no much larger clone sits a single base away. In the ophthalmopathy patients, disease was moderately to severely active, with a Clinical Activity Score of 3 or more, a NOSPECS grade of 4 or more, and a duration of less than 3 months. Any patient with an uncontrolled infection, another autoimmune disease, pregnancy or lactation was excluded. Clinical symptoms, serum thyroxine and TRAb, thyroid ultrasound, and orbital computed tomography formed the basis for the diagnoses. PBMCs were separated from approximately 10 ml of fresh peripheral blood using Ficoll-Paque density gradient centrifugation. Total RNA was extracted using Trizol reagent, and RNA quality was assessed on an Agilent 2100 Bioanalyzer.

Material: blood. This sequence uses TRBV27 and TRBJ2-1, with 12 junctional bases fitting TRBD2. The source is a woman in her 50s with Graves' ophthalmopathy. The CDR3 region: CASSLGLAGGSGYNEQFF. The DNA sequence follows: TGTGCCAGCAGTTTAGGCCTAGCGGGAGGGAGCGGCTACAATGAGCAGTTCTTC.